The 13 T cell receptor beta chains in this list originate from one sample, sequenced in a study of cytomegalovirus exposure and HLA in healthy donors. This PCR relied on a set of 60 Vbeta primers and 13 Jbeta primers. Assay used: immunoSEQ multiplex PCR; TCRdb lists only in-frame clones, some missing. The sample has roughly 92,000 clones; around 8% are singletons. The sequenced sample consisted of PBMCs. The source is a man in his fifties or sixties in good health and CMV-seronegative.

The table lists this clone with a few counts. The V call is TRBV14, the J call TRBJ2-7, with 7 bases aligning to TRBD2. This CDR3 has 16 amino acids. Germline V lookup: CDR1 SGHDN, CDR2 FVKESK. The ends lost 1 base at V and 1 base at J; junction bases unmatched: 7. The CDR3 coding sequence is TGTGCCAGCAGCCAAGGAGTAACTAGCGCTTCCTACGAGCAGTACTTC. Translation: CASSQGVTSASYEQYF.

This clone was picked up a small number of times. The chain has TRBV7-2 and TRBJ1-2, with 7 bases matching TRBD1. V gave up 5 bases and J gave up 6 bases; unmatched junction bases: 6. This CDR3 contains 13 residues. From germline, CDR1 is SGHTA and CDR2 FQGNSA. CDR3 amino acids: CASSQDRQNGYTF. The DNA of the CDR3 is TGTGCCAGCAGCCAGGACAGGCAGAATGGCTACACCTTC.

This clone showed up just a few times. The V call is TRBV6-4, the J call TRBJ2-1, with 11 bases identical to TRBD2. Per germline, CDR1 MRHNA and CDR2 SNTAGT. The CDR3 sequence is 15 residues long. V trimming: 2 bases; J trimming: 7 bases; junction bases outside the gene matches: 4. The CDR3 nucleotides read TGTGCCAGCAGTGACGGCGCTAGCGGGAGGAATGAGCAGTTCTTC. This codes for CASSDGASGRNEQFF.

The rearrangement uses TRBV10-3 and TRBJ2-2; the D gene is possibly TRBD2 (6 bases). V dropped 5 bases and J dropped 2 bases, with 12 bases sitting between them. This CDR3 has 15 residues. The germline V gene has CDR1 ENHRY and CDR2 SYGVKD. The CDR3 DNA reads as TGTGCCATCAGTACAAGGGGACTTAACACCGGGGAGCTGTTTTTT. The encoded protein is CAISTRGLNTGELFF.

This clone showed up just a few times. This chain uses TRBV9 with TRBJ2-2, with D tentatively TRBD1 (6 bases). CDR1 and CDR2 (germline): SGDLS, YYNGEE. Trimming took 5 bases from V and 2 from J, leaving 10 bases between them. This CDR3 contains 14 residues. The CDR3 nucleotides are TGTGCCAGCAGTATAGGGGGAAACACCGGGGAGCTGTTTTTT. Amino acid sequence: CASSIGGNTGELFF.

This chain connects TRBV7-2 to TRBJ1-2, with 7 bases fitting TRBD1. Trimming removed 7 bases from V and 10 bases from J; junction bases left unmatched: 15. This CDR3 spans 14 amino acids. Germline CDR1 SGHTA, CDR2 FQGNSA. CDR3 sequence (DNA): TGTGCCAGCAAAGGAGGAGGGGGCGCTTGGGACTACACCTTC. Its protein product is CASKGGGGAWDYTF.

This sequence joins TRBV5-8 and TRBJ1-1; 9 bases fit TRBD1. This CDR3 has 17 residues. J lost 0 bases, V lost 4 bases, and 10 bases had no gene match. The germline CDR1 and CDR2 sequences are SGHTS and YDEGEE. Written as DNA, the CDR3 is TGTGCCAGCAGCCCCCGCCGAGGGACAGGGATGAACACTGAAGCTTTCTTT. Residues: CASSPRRGTGMNTEAFF.

The rearrangement uses TRBV29-1 and TRBJ1-2; no definite D call. V was pared by 6 bases and J by 8 bases, with 10 bases between. The CDR3 covers 10 residues. Germline lookup yields CDR1 SQVTM and CDR2 ANQGSEA. The CDR3 DNA follows: TGCAGCGTAGCCTCTAAGGGCTACACCTTC. Translated: CSVASKGYTF.

This clone was seen a handful of times. The J gene is TRBJ1-1, the V gene TRBV11-1; perhaps TRBD1 as D (5 bases). This CDR3 is 14 amino acids long. V dropped 1 base and J dropped 5 bases, with 11 bases sitting between them. Germline assignment: CDR1 SGHAT and CDR2 FQDESV (reference sequence). This chain's CDR3 is CASSLERRGTEAFF. The CDR3 coding sequence is TGTGCCAGCAGCTTAGAACGACGGGGGACTGAAGCTTTCTTT. The full variable domain, in which reference TRBV11-1 and TRBJ1-1 provide the parts outside the CDR3, is EAEVAQSPRYKITEKSQAVAFWCDPISGHATLYWYRQILGQGPELLVQFQDESVVDDSQLPKDRFSAERLKGVDSTLKIQPAELGDSAMYLCASSLERRGTEAFFGQGTRLTVV.

V gene TRBV28 combines with J gene TRBJ2-7, with 8 bases lining up with TRBD1. CDR1 and CDR2 (germline): MDHEN, SYDVKM. The CDR3 contains 14 residues. With 6 bases clipped from V and 5 bases from J, the junction kept 9 bases outside the gene matches. The CDR3 here is CASRPPGQGHEQYF. CDR3 DNA sequence: TGTGCCAGCAGACCCCCAGGACAGGGCCACGAGCAGTACTTC.

This clone has more than one count but fewer than ten. The chain recombines TRBV11-2 with TRBJ2-7; TRBD1 agrees at 8 bases. This CDR3 comprises 17 residues. Looked up from germline, CDR1 is SGHAT and CDR2 is FQNNGV. The V and J ends lost 5 bases and 2 bases, in that order; junction bases with no gene match: 14. CDR3 bases: TGTGCCAGCAGCGGGGTCAAAACGGGACAGGACCCCTACGAGCAGTACTTC. This codes for CASSGVKTGQDPYEQYF.

This rearrangement joins TRBV30 to TRBJ2-1, with 11 bases fitting TRBD2. The germline V gene has CDR1 GTSNPN and CDR2 SVGIG (reference sequence). The trim removed 1 base at V and 6 bases at J, leaving 5 bases unmatched. The CDR3 is 15 amino acids. As DNA, the CDR3 is TGTGCCTGGAGTGGACTAGCGGGAAAGCGCAATGAGCAGTTCTTC. This encodes CAWSGLAGKRNEQFF.

This clone was observed a single time. Here the CDR3 reads CASSQDYASDYEQYF. The CDR3 bases are TGCGCCAGCAGCCAAGATTACGCAAGCGATTACGAGCAGTACTTC. V is TRBV4-3 and J is TRBJ2-5; no firm D call. The DNA end is more similar to TRBJ2-7, so the J call may be wrong. Germline assignment: CDR1 LGHNA and CDR2 YSLEER. The CDR3 extends over 15 amino acids.